This T cell receptor beta chain was captured in a study of radiotherapy plus CTLA-4 blockade in lung cancer. TCRdb keeps only in-frame clones here, not all; method: immunoSEQ multiplex PCR. Among over 40,000 clones listed, 82% were seen once. The CDR3 has 15 amino acids. V shed 1 base, J shed 1 base, and the junction held 3 bases outside the gene matches. Germline CDR1 and CDR2: SGDLS and YYNGEE. The source material was peripheral blood, sampled from a patient treated with radiotherapy plus ipilimumab. The source is a human donor with non-small cell lung cancer who had stable disease on radiotherapy plus ipilimumab. This sequence joins TRBV9 and TRBJ2-7; 9 bases are shared with TRBD1. The CDR3 region has the DNA TGTGCCAGCAGCGTAACCGGGACAGGGTCCTACGAGCAGTACTTC. It translates to CASSVTGTGSYEQYF.